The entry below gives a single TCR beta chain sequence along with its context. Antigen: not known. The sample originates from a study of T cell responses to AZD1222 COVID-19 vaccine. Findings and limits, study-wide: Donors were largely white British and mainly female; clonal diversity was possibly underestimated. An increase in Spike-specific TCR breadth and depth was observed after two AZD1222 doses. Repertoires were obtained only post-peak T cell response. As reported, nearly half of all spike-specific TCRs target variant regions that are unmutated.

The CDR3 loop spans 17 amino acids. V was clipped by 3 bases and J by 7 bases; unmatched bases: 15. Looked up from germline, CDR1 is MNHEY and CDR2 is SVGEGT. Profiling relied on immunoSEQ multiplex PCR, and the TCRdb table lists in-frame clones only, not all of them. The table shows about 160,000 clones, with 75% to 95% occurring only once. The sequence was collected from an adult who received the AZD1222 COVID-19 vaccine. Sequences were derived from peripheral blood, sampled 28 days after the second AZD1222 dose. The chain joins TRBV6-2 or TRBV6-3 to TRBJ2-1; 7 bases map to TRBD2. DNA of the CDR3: TGTGCCAGCAGTTATAATATGTGGGCGGGAGATTCTAATGAGCAGTTCTTC. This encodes CASSYNMWAGDSNEQFF.